The 5 T cell receptor beta chains presented below share a single source sample, sequenced in a study of CD8+ T cells in alopecia areata. Described treatment: oral pan-JAK inhibitor, 5-10 mg twice daily. cDNA reverse transcribed from extracted RNA served as the sequencing template. Method: immunoSEQ multiplex PCR; TCRdb's copy keeps in-frame clones and lacks some. The data show about 290,000 clones, nearly 60% seen once. Sample: CD4+ T cells sorted from blood, taken at week 24, from a patient treated with tofacitinib. These TCRs come from a human donor with alopecia areata.

As regards this clone: The same CDR3 also results from other DNA sequences found in this sample. The rearrangement joins TRBV6-5 to TRBJ1-2; D gene uncertain. V was shortened by 0 bases and J by 2 bases, with 7 bases between the two germline ends. This CDR3 has 14 residues. Looked up from germline, CDR1 is MNHEY and CDR2 is SVGAGI. Here the CDR3 reads CASSYSGRNYGYTF. The CDR3 DNA reads as TGTGCCAGCAGTTACTCCGGCAGGAACTATGGCTACACCTTC.

This clone was observed a few times. This chain joins TRBV29-1 and TRBJ2-5, with D maybe TRBD1 (6 bases). The CDR3 has 13 amino acids. Trimming pared 4 bases from V and 0 bases from J, leaving 9 bases between. Germline CDR1 reads SQVTM; CDR2 reads ANQGSEA. CDR3 sequence reads: CSVGGRYQETQYF. CDR3 nucleotide sequence: TGCAGCGTTGGGGGGCGGTACCAAGAGACCCAGTACTTC.

This clone turned up a few times. J is TRBJ1-2 and V is TRBV28; D remains ambiguous. Per the germline V gene, CDR1 is MDHEN and CDR2 is SYDVKM. Trimming took 9 bases from V and 0 from J, leaving 8 bases between them. The CDR3 totals 12 residues. The CDR3 DNA is TGTGCCAGTGACGGTGCTAACTATGGCTACACCTTC. It specifies CASDGANYGYTF.

This clone was detected only a few times. The chain employs TRBV29-1 and TRBJ1-1; D gene unclear. Per germline, CDR1 SQVTM and CDR2 ANQGSEA. This CDR3 has 15 residues. The CDR3 region is CSSRNSPIMNTEAFF. In nucleotides, the CDR3 is TGCAGTTCACGGAACAGCCCGATTATGAACACTGAAGCTTTCTTT.

V and J are TRBV5-1 and TRBJ2-7; 10 nucleotides agree with TRBD1. Germline V gene lookup returns CDR1 SGHRS and CDR2 YFSETQ. The CDR3 length is 13 residues. V lost 4 bases and J lost 7; bases outside the gene matches: 5. The CDR3 coding sequence is TGCGCCAGCAGCATCGGGACAGGGGAGGAGCAGTACTTC. As protein: CASSIGTGEEQYF. The full variable domain, completed using reference TRBV5-1 and TRBJ2-7, is KAGVTQTPRYLIKTRGQQVTLSCSPISGHRSVSWYQQTPGQGLQFLFEYFSETQRNKGNFPGRFSGRQFSNSRSEMNVSTLELGDSALYLCASSIGTGEEQYFGPGTRLTVT.